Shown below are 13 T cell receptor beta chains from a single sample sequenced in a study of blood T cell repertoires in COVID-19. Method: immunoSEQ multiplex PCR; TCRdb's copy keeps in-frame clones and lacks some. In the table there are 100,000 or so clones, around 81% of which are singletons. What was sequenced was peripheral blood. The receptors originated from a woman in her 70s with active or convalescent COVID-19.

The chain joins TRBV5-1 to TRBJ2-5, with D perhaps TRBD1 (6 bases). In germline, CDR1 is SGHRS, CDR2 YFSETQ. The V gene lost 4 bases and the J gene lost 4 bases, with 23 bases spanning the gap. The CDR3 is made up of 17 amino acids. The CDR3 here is CASSRQPPDRRIETQYF. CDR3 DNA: TGCGCCAGCAGCAGACAACCCCCCGACAGGCGGATAGAGACCCAGTACTTC.

In DNA form, the CDR3 reads TGTGCCAGCAGCTATTTAGCGGGGGGCATATACAATGAGCAGTTCTTC. Residues: CASSYLAGGIYNEQFF. The rearrangement joins TRBV6-2 or TRBV6-3 to TRBJ2-1, with 10 nucleotides matching TRBD2. Germline CDR1 reads MNHEY; CDR2 reads SVGEGT. Trimming removed 6 bases from V and 4 bases from J; junction bases left unmatched: 9. The CDR3 loop spans 16 amino acids.

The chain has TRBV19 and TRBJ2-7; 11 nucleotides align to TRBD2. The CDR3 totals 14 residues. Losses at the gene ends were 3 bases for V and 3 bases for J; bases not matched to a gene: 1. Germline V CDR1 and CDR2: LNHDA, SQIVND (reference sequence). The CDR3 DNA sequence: TGTGCCAGTAGTATTGGGACTAGCGGCTACGAGCAGTACTTC. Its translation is CASSIGTSGYEQYF.

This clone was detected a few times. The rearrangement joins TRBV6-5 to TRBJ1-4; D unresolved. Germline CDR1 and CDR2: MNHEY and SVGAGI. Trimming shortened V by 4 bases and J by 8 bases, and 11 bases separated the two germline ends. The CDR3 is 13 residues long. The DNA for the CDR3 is TGTGCCAGCAGTTCCGGGGTTGGGGAAAAACTGTTTTTT. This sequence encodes CASSSGVGEKLFF.

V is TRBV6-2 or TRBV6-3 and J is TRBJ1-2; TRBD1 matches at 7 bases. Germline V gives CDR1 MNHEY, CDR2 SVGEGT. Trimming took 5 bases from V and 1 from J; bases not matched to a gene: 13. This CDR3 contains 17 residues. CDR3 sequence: CASSPIPGGRFNYGYTF. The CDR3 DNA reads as TGTGCCAGCAGTCCAATACCAGGGGGAAGATTTAACTATGGCTACACCTTC.

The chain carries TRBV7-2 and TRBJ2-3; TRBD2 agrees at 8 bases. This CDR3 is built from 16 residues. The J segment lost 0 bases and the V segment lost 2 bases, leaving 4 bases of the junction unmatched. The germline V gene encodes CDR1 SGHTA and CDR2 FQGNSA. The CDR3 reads CASSLLAGLSTDTQYF. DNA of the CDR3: TGTGCCAGCAGCTTACTAGCGGGTCTAAGCACAGATACGCAGTATTTT.

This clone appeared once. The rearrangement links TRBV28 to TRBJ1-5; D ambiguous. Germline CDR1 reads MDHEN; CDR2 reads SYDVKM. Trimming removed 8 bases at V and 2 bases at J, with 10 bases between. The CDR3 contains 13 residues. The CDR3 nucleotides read TGTGCCAGCCGAGATATTGGCAATCAGCCCCAGCATTTT. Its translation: CASRDIGNQPQHF.

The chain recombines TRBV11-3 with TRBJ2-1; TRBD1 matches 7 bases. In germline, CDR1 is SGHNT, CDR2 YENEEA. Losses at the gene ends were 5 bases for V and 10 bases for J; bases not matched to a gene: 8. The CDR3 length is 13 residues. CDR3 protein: CASSPSTGAEQFF. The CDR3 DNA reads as TGTGCCAGCAGCCCATCCACAGGGGCCGAGCAGTTCTTC.

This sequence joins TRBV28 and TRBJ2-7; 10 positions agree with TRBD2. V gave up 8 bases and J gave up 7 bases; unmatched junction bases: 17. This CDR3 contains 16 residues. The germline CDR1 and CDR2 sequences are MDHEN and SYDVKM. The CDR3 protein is CASGSDSSGGLREQYF. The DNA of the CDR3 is TGTGCCAGCGGCTCCGACTCTAGCGGGGGTTTGCGTGAGCAGTACTTC.

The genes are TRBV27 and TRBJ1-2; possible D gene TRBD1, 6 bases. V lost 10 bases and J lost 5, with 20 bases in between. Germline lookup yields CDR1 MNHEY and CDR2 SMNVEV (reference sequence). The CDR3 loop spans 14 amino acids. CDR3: CATSRGGSPYGYTF. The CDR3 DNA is TGTGCCACCTCGAGAGGGGGAAGCCCTTATGGCTACACCTTC.

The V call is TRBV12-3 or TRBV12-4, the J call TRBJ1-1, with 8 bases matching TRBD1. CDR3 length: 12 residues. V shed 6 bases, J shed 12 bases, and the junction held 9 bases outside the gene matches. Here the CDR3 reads CASRPRTGLTFF. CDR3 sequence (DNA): TGTGCCAGCAGGCCCCGGACAGGGTTGACTTTCTTT.

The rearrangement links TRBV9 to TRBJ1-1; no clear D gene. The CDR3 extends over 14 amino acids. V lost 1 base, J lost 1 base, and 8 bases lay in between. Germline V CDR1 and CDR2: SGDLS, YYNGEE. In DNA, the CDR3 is TGTGCCAGCAGCGTAACAGCCAAGAACACTGAAGCTTTCTTT. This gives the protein CASSVTAKNTEAFF.

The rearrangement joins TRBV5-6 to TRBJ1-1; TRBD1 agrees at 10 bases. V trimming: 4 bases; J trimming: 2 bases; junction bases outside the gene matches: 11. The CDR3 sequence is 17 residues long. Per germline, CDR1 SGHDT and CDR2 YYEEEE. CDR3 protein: CASSLSGQGLINTEAFF. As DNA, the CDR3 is TGTGCCAGCAGCCTATCGGGACAGGGGCTGATAAACACTGAAGCTTTCTTT.